These 16 T cell receptor beta chains were all obtained from the same sample, sequenced in a study of cytomegalovirus exposure and HLA in healthy donors. Researchers ran the PCR with 60 Vbeta and 13 Jbeta primers. Clones were read by immunoSEQ multiplex PCR, and TCRdb kept only the in-frame ones, dropping some. The repertoire consists of around 99,000 clones, with approximately 63% occurring once and the leading ten covering roughly 6%. The sequenced sample consisted of PBMCs. The origin of the receptors is a woman in her twenties or thirties in good health and CMV-seronegative.

This clone has just a few counts. The chain carries TRBV18 and TRBJ2-7; 8 bases agree with TRBD1. With 4 bases clipped from V and 2 bases from J, the junction kept 4 bases outside the gene matches. Looked up from germline, CDR1 is KGHSH and CDR2 is LQKENI. This CDR3 spans 14 amino acids. The CDR3 DNA follows: TGTGCCAGCTCACAAAGACAGGGGACCTACGAGCAGTACTTC. As protein: CASSQRQGTYEQYF. Full variable domain (missing parts from reference TRBV18 and TRBJ2-7): NAGVMQNPRHLVRRRGQEARLRCSPMKGHSHVYWYRQLPEEGLKFMVYLQKENIIDESGMPKERFSAEFPKEGPSILRIQQVVRGDSAAYFCASSQRQGTYEQYFGPGTRLTVT.

This chain joins TRBV5-4 and TRBJ1-2, with TRBD1 matching 7 bases. CDR3 length: 15 amino acids. The J segment lost 1 base and the V segment lost 3 bases, leaving 6 bases of the junction unmatched. Germline CDR1 SGHNT, CDR2 YYREEE (reference sequence). The chain's CDR3 is CASSSGTVLNYGYTF. The CDR3 nucleotides read TGTGCCAGCAGCTCCGGGACAGTACTTAACTATGGCTACACCTTC.

The chain links TRBV5-1 to TRBJ2-1; 7 bases fit TRBD2. The CDR3 runs to 11 residues. The germline CDR1 and CDR2 sequences are SGHRS and YFSETQ. V trimming: 7 bases; J trimming: 6 bases; junction bases outside the gene matches: 1. CDR3 nucleotide sequence: TGCGCCAGCTCTAGCGGCAATGAGCAGTTCTTC. Its protein product is CASSSGNEQFF.

The chain combines TRBV10-1 with TRBJ2-1; 11 positions match TRBD2. The V segment lost 6 bases and the J segment 12 bases; nucleotides outside the gene matches: 13. The CDR3 has 15 residues. Germline V gives CDR1 WNHNN, CDR2 SYGVQD (reference sequence). The CDR3: CASSSGLAGSLGQFF. CDR3 bases: TGCGCCAGCAGCTCTGGACTAGCGGGCTCCCTCGGGCAGTTCTTC.

This clone appeared a few times. This chain uses TRBV11-2 with TRBJ2-7, with 7 bases matching TRBD1. The ends lost 0 bases at V and 2 bases at J; junction bases unmatched: 1. CDR1 is SGHAT, CDR2 FQNNGV, per germline. The CDR3 runs to 14 residues. The CDR3 is CASSLEQGTYEQYF. In DNA, the CDR3 is TGTGCCAGCAGCTTAGAACAGGGGACCTACGAGCAGTACTTC. The complete variable domain, with remaining parts taken from reference TRBV11-2 and TRBJ2-7, reads EAGVAQSPRYKIIEKRQSVAFWCNPISGHATLYWYQQILGQGPKLLIQFQNNGVVDDSQLPKDRFSAERLKGVDSTLKIQPAKLEDSAVYLCASSLEQGTYEQYFGPGTRLTVT.

The chain links TRBV2 to TRBJ2-1; 9 bases fit TRBD2. V shed 3 bases and J 4 bases; nucleotides not matched to a gene: 7. Looked up from germline, CDR1 is SNHLY and CDR2 is FYNNEI. CDR3 length: 16 amino acids. CDR3 sequence reads: CASSDSSGSLYNEQFF. In nucleotides, the CDR3 is TGTGCCAGCAGTGATAGTAGCGGGAGTCTGTACAATGAGCAGTTCTTC.

The chain has TRBV28 and TRBJ2-7, with a weak D call TRBD1 (5 bases). CDR1 and CDR2 (germline): MDHEN, SYDVKM. The length of the CDR3 is 14 residues. The germline V and J ends were trimmed by 7 bases and 2 bases, with 15 bases remaining between them. The CDR3 DNA sequence: TGTGCCAGCACTCTACTGGACAACGCCTACGAGCAGTACTTC. Its protein is CASTLLDNAYEQYF.

The chain is built from TRBV25-1 and TRBJ2-1, with 7 bases lining up with TRBD1. CDR1 is MGHDK and CDR2 is SYGVNS in the germline V gene. The J segment lost 1 base and the V segment lost 3 bases, leaving 3 bases of the junction unmatched. This CDR3 has 15 residues. The CDR3: CASSDPRGSYNEQFF. The DNA for the CDR3 is TGTGCCAGCAGTGACCCCAGGGGGTCCTACAATGAGCAGTTCTTC.

The V gene is TRBV27, the J gene TRBJ2-2; perhaps TRBD1 as D (5 bases). CDR1 MNHEY and CDR2 SMNVEV come from the germline V gene (reference sequence). The CDR3 runs to 14 residues. V was pared by 2 bases and J by 3 bases, with 7 bases between. CDR3 sequence: CASSLRQYTGELFF. Written as DNA, the CDR3 is TGTGCCAGCAGTTTAAGACAGTACACCGGGGAGCTGTTTTTT.

V usage is TRBV6-5 and J usage is TRBJ2-3; D remains unclear. The V end was cut by 5 bases, the J end by 5 bases, with 14 bases between. CDR1 is MNHEY, CDR2 SVGAGI, per germline. CDR3 length: 14 amino acids. The CDR3 loop is CASSALGALDTQYF. CDR3 sequence (DNA): TGTGCCAGCAGTGCCCTAGGAGCTCTAGATACGCAGTATTTT.

CDR3 in amino acids: CASRPAGQGATDTQYF. CDR3 bases: TGCGCCAGCAGACCCGCGGGACAGGGGGCCACAGATACGCAGTATTTT. J is TRBJ2-3 and V is TRBV10-1, with 12 bases matching TRBD1. Unmatched junction bases numbered 6, after V lost 6 bases and J lost 2 bases. The CDR3 contains 16 residues. The germline V gene encodes CDR1 WNHNN and CDR2 SYGVQD (reference sequence).

This clone was found once. V and J are TRBV9 and TRBJ2-2; 7 bases map to TRBD1. Germline assignment: CDR1 SGDLS and CDR2 YYNGEE. The CDR3 is made up of 14 amino acids. V lost 2 bases to trimming and J lost 7 bases; unmatched junction nucleotides: 5. The CDR3 spells CASSVTGADGELFF. The DNA of the CDR3 is TGTGCCAGCAGCGTTACAGGGGCCGACGGGGAGCTGTTTTTT.

The V and J genes are TRBV5-1 and TRBJ1-3; D might be TRBD1 (6 bases). Trimming left V 2 bases short and J 8 bases short, with 14 bases between. Germline V CDR1 and CDR2: SGHRS, YFSETQ. CDR3 size: 14 residues. Written as DNA, the CDR3 is TGCGCCAGCAGCTTAGGGGGACCGGAGGACACCATATATTTT. Amino acid sequence: CASSLGGPEDTIYF.

The rearrangement links TRBV2 to TRBJ1-5, with D possibly being TRBD1 (6 bases). Germline V gives CDR1 SNHLY, CDR2 FYNNEI. The ends were cut back, 2 bases at V and 5 bases at J, with 13 bases in the middle. This CDR3 contains 15 residues. CDR3 protein: CASSETQGLYQPQHF. CDR3 coding DNA: TGTGCCAGCAGTGAAACACAGGGCCTTTATCAGCCCCAGCATTTT.

This sequence joins TRBV6-1 and TRBJ2-3, with 13 nucleotides matching TRBD2. J lost 2 bases, V lost 6 bases, and 5 bases had no gene match. Germline CDR1 MNHNS, CDR2 SASEGT. The CDR3 spans 16 residues. CDR3 region: CASSELAGGLTDTQYF. CDR3 bases: TGTGCCAGCAGCGAACTAGCGGGGGGGCTCACAGATACGCAGTATTTT.

This chain uses TRBV19 with TRBJ2-1, with TRBD2 as a possible D gene (5 bases). Germline values: CDR1 LNHDA, CDR2 SQIVND (reference sequence). The CDR3 contains 11 residues. V lost 9 bases and J 7 bases, leaving 10 bases between the germline ends. CDR3 nucleotide sequence: TGTGCCAGCCGGAGGATGAATGAGCAGTTCTTC. This sequence encodes CASRRMNEQFF.